The next 19 T cell receptor beta chains were all read from a single sample in a study of blood T cell repertoires in COVID-19. Sequencing was performed with immunoSEQ multiplex PCR; in TCRdb, only in-frame clones are kept and a portion is missing. The repertoire holds fewer than 85,000 clones, 70% to 90% seen once, with approximately 4.5% in the top ten. The material sequenced was peripheral blood. The receptors come from a man aged 45-65 years with active COVID-19.

The chain links TRBV5-1 to TRBJ1-1, with 11 nucleotides matching TRBD1. CDR3 length equals 16 residues. V trimming: 4 bases; J trimming: 5 bases; junction bases outside the gene matches: 10. The germline V gene encodes CDR1 SGHRS and CDR2 YFSETQ. This chain's CDR3 is CASSRDRGELGTEAFF. The CDR3 DNA is TGCGCCAGCAGCCGGGACAGGGGGGAATTGGGGACTGAAGCTTTCTTT.

This chain links TRBV7-2 with TRBJ1-6, with unresolved D. CDR3 length: 15 residues. V dropped 8 bases and J dropped 0 bases, with 11 bases sitting between them. Germline CDR1 SGHTA, CDR2 FQGNSA. The chain's CDR3 is CASGQALSYNSPLHF. The CDR3 DNA reads as TGTGCCAGCGGGCAGGCGCTCTCCTATAATTCACCCCTCCACTTT.

This sequence joins TRBV15 and TRBJ2-7, with TRBD2 identical over 8 bases. The germline gives CDR1 LNHNV, CDR2 YYDKDF (reference sequence). V lost 0 bases and J lost 2; bases outside the gene matches: 3. This CDR3 comprises 15 residues. CDR3 nucleotide sequence: TGTGCCACCAGCAGAGATTTGCGGGGGGCCTACGAGCAGTACTTC. Translated, it gives CATSRDLRGAYEQYF.

CDR3 region: CASSVAPGETQYF. The CDR3 coding sequence is TGTGCCAGCAGCGTAGCCCCGGGTGAGACCCAGTACTTC. V gene TRBV9 combines with J gene TRBJ2-5; D unclear. Germline CDR1 SGDLS, CDR2 YYNGEE. V was pared by 0 bases and J by 5 bases, with 8 bases between. This CDR3 has 13 amino acids.

CDR3 in amino acids: CASSRAGGSYNEQFF. CDR3 DNA sequence: TGTGCCAGCAGTAGAGCGGGGGGATCCTACAATGAGCAGTTCTTC. The chain is built from TRBV6-5 and TRBJ2-1, with 9 bases identical to TRBD2. Trimming cost V 5 bases and J 1 base; bases outside gene matches: 3. CDR3 length: 15 amino acids. The V gene's germline CDR1 is MNHEY and CDR2 SVGAGI.

V gene TRBV7-9 combines with J gene TRBJ1-4; the D gene is possibly TRBD1 (6 bases). The CDR3 extends over 16 amino acids. Per germline, CDR1 SEHNR and CDR2 FQNEAQ (reference sequence). The V gene lost 4 bases and the J gene lost 3 bases, with 15 bases spanning the gap. This CDR3 reads CASSSRGGRANEKLFF. The DNA for the CDR3 is TGTGCCAGCAGCTCCCGAGGGGGTAGGGCTAATGAAAAACTGTTTTTT.

The chain links TRBV11-3 to TRBJ2-5; maybe TRBD2 (5 bases). CDR1 is SGHNT and CDR2 is YENEEA in the germline V gene. V was trimmed by 5 bases and J by 2 bases, leaving 9 bases between them. The CDR3 is made up of 13 amino acids. The CDR3 region is CASSRGTQETQYF. The CDR3 coding sequence is TGTGCCAGCAGCCGGGGAACGCAAGAGACCCAGTACTTC.

The chain joins TRBV18 to TRBJ2-7; no clear D gene. This CDR3 region has 15 residues. Trimming removed 0 bases at V and 5 bases at J, with 14 bases between. Germline CDR1 is KGHSH and CDR2 is LQKENI. The CDR3 here is CASSPPSRKPDEQYF. CDR3 nucleotides: TGTGCCAGCTCACCACCTAGCCGGAAGCCGGACGAGCAGTACTTC.

This chain connects TRBV6-4 to TRBJ2-2; D gene unclear. V was trimmed by 4 bases and J by 7 bases, leaving 10 bases between them. The CDR3 length is 13 residues. The germline gives CDR1 MRHNA, CDR2 SNTAGT. CDR3 bases: TGTGCCAGCAGTGCCCGAGTTGACGGGGAGCTGTTTTTT. It is translated as CASSARVDGELFF.

J is TRBJ1-1 and V is TRBV20-1; D ambiguous. Germline loops: CDR1 DFQATT, CDR2 SNEGSKA (reference sequence). V gave up 3 bases and J gave up 6 bases, with 8 bases separating them. The CDR3 spans 11 residues. CDR3 sequence (DNA): TGCAGTGCTAGTCGGGAACCTGAAGCTTTCTTT. It is translated as CSASREPEAFF.

This rearrangement joins TRBV6-5 to TRBJ1-1; 7 positions match TRBD1. With V trimmed by 6 bases and J by 10 bases, 11 bases remained unmatched. CDR3 length: 13 amino acids. The germline V gene has CDR1 MNHEY and CDR2 SVGAGI. CDR3 nucleotide sequence: TGTGCCAGCAGCCGGGACAGCTCCTACAGAGCTTTCTTT. Encoded protein: CASSRDSSYRAFF.

This chain connects TRBV3-1 (or the pseudogene TRBV3-2) to TRBJ1-2; no firm D call. V dropped 1 base and J dropped 4 bases, with 13 bases sitting between them. The germline V gene has CDR1 LGHDT and CDR2 YNNKEL (reference sequence). This CDR3 is built from 15 residues. The CDR3 sequence is CASSQGAVGGYGYTF. The CDR3, as DNA: TGTGCCAGCAGCCAAGGGGCCGTGGGAGGCTATGGCTACACCTTC.

The chain employs TRBV6-2 or TRBV6-3 and TRBJ1-2; D perhaps matches TRBD1 (5 bases). CDR1 and CDR2 (germline): MNHEY, SVGEGT. The CDR3 runs to 17 residues. V was pared by 5 bases and J by 2 bases, with 21 bases between. Here the CDR3 DNA reads TGTGCCAGCAGTCTACCAAAGGGGCGCGACAGAAACTATGGCTACACCTTC. Its protein product is CASSLPKGRDRNYGYTF.

This clone was counted only a few times. The chain joins TRBV5-4 to TRBJ1-3; D perhaps matches TRBD1 (6 bases). Germline lookup yields CDR1 SGHNT and CDR2 YYREEE (reference sequence). Trimming removed 3 bases from V and 2 bases from J, with 12 bases in between. This CDR3 region has 15 residues. The CDR3 spells CASSYGAGAGNTIYF. The CDR3 coding sequence is TGTGCCAGCAGCTATGGGGCAGGGGCTGGAAACACCATATATTTT.

This clone appeared a single time. The chain employs TRBV10-3 and TRBJ1-6; the D gene is possibly TRBD1 (6 bases). CDR1 is ENHRY, CDR2 SYGVKD, per germline. The CDR3 has 15 amino acids. V was pared by 10 bases and J by 5 bases, with 18 bases between. CDR3 residues: CATALGGGNNSPLHF. The CDR3 DNA sequence: TGTGCCACCGCATTAGGGGGGGGGAATAATTCACCCCTCCACTTT.

This chain connects TRBV7-9 to TRBJ1-1, with unresolved D. CDR1 is SEHNR and CDR2 is FQNEAQ in the germline V gene (reference sequence). Trimming cost V 6 bases and J 1 base, with 6 bases left between them. The CDR3 loop spans 12 amino acids. The CDR3 region is CASRNRNTEAFF. DNA for the CDR3: TGTGCCAGCAGGAACAGGAACACTGAAGCTTTCTTT.

The V gene is TRBV5-6, the J gene TRBJ1-5; D is unresolved. V was pared by 1 base and J by 2 bases, with 10 bases between. The germline V gene has CDR1 SGHDT and CDR2 YYEEEE. CDR3 length: 15 amino acids. CDR3 loop: CASSLLKGGNQPQHF. The CDR3 coding sequence is TGTGCCAGCAGCTTGTTGAAGGGAGGCAATCAGCCCCAGCATTTT.

This clone was seen a few times. This chain links TRBV5-1 with TRBJ2-3; the match to TRBD2 covers 9 bases. CDR3 length equals 14 residues. The V and J ends lost 7 bases and 2 bases, in that order; junction bases with no gene match: 5. Germline V gene sequence: CDR1 SGHRS, CDR2 YFSETQ. The CDR3 DNA sequence: TGCGCCAGCTCTAGCGGGGAAGCCACAGATACGCAGTATTTT. As protein: CASSSGEATDTQYF.

The chain is built from TRBV4-3 and TRBJ1-1; D ambiguous. Germline CDR1 LGHNA, CDR2 YSLEER. With 3 bases removed from V and 0 bases from J, the gap between germline ends came to 8 bases. CDR3 length: 14 amino acids. CDR3 sequence reads: CASSQGGMNTEAFF. The CDR3 nucleotides are TGCGCCAGCAGCCAGGGAGGGATGAACACTGAAGCTTTCTTT.